Listed here are 10 T cell receptor beta chains from one sample, sequenced in a study of identical twins. TCRdb ran MiXCR on the 5' RACE reads and lists one entry per CDR3 protein. The table includes some 500,000 distinct CDR3 sequences, 14% detected once. These same records also appear under a second study, on yellow fever vaccine responses in identical twins.

Sequencing was carried out using CD4+ T cells sorted from blood. The receptors stem from a woman between 18 and 29 years old in good health.

This clonotype was seen a few times. A junction end diverges from the germline sequence, so it may reflect a read error. The CDR3 nucleotides read TGTGCCAGCAGTTTTAGCGGAGCGGACCAAGGGACCCAGTACTTC. Translated, it gives CASSFSGADQGTQYF. The chain couples TRBV12-3 or TRBV12-4 to TRBJ2-5; D might be TRBD2 (6 bases). The CDR3 runs 15 residues.

This clonotype was recorded a few times. The genes are TRBV27 and TRBJ2-1, with 12 bases identical to TRBD2. CDR3 length: 17 residues. Germline V gene sequence: CDR1 MNHEY, CDR2 SMNVEV (reference sequence). With V trimmed by 0 bases and J by 7 bases, 7 bases remained unmatched. The CDR3 sequence is CASSLSPSGGALNEQFF. The CDR3 coding sequence is TGTGCCAGCAGTTTATCGCCTAGCGGGGGGGCCTTGAATGAGCAGTTCTTC.

This clonotype was counted a few times. The chain combines TRBV7-9 with TRBJ2-7; D uncertain. Trimming cost V 3 bases and J 9 bases, with 12 bases left between them. The CDR3 is 12 amino acids. Germline CDR1 reads SEHNR; CDR2 reads FQNEAQ (reference sequence). CDR3 in DNA: TGTGCCAGCAGCTTGGCGGACGCGGTGCAGTACTTC. Residues: CASSLADAVQYF.

This clonotype was seen more than once but under ten times. V gene TRBV24-1 combines with J gene TRBJ2-5; 9 bases map to TRBD2. V was clipped by 3 bases and J by 5 bases; unmatched bases: 12. This CDR3 has 17 amino acids. CDR1 is KGHDR and CDR2 is SFDVKD in the germline V gene. CDR3 nucleotide sequence: TGTGCCACCAGTGATCCCGTACTAGCGGGTAAAGGGGAGACCCAGTACTTC. Translating gives CATSDPVLAGKGETQYF.

This clonotype was seen only a few times. The rearrangement uses TRBV12-3 or TRBV12-4 and TRBJ1-5; D is unresolved. The CDR3 contains 15 residues. Trimming took 5 bases from V and 3 from J, leaving 14 bases between them. The CDR3 protein is CASSLREGPNQPQHF. CDR3 DNA sequence: TGTGCCAGCAGTCTCCGGGAAGGGCCCAATCAGCCCCAGCATTTT.

The chain carries TRBV7-2 and TRBJ1-1, with D perhaps matching TRBD1 (6 bases). The CDR3 covers 13 residues. With 6 bases removed from V and 4 bases from J, the gap between germline ends came to 12 bases. Germline values: CDR1 SGHTA, CDR2 FQGNSA. The CDR3 DNA reads as TGTGCCAGCAGGGGGGGCAGGGTCACTGAAGCTTTCTTT. This encodes CASRGGRVTEAFF.

This clonotype was detected only a few times. This rearrangement joins TRBV10-3 to TRBJ2-5; D not certain. The CDR3 totals 12 residues. V lost 6 bases and J 2 bases, leaving 7 bases between the germline ends. Germline CDR1 reads ENHRY; CDR2 reads SYGVKD. The chain's CDR3 is CAIRGSQETQYF. CDR3 coding DNA: TGTGCCATCAGGGGCAGTCAAGAGACCCAGTACTTC.

V is TRBV9 and J is TRBJ2-7; TRBD2 agrees at 10 bases. The V gene's germline CDR1 is SGDLS and CDR2 YYNGEE. The CDR3 length is 17 residues. V was pared by 0 bases and J by 2 bases, with 8 bases of the junction left unmatched. The CDR3 reads CASSVALGAGGPYEQYF. In DNA, the CDR3 is TGTGCCAGCAGCGTAGCACTGGGAGCGGGGGGGCCCTACGAGCAGTACTTC.

This clonotype was found many times. J is TRBJ2-7 and V is TRBV7-2; no reliable D call. The CDR3 totals 14 residues. CDR1 is SGHTA and CDR2 is FQGNSA in the germline V gene. The V end was cut by 2 bases, the J end by 0 bases, with 8 bases between. The CDR3 reads CASSLNPTSYEQYF. The CDR3 nucleotides read TGTGCCAGCAGCTTAAATCCTACCTCCTACGAGCAGTACTTC.

The V and J genes are TRBV7-2 and TRBJ1-5; D call uncertain. V lost 1 base to trimming and J lost 4 bases, with 11 bases between them. The CDR3 covers 15 residues. Germline assignment: CDR1 SGHTA and CDR2 FQGNSA. CDR3 in DNA: TGTGCCAGCAGCTTAGGGGCGGCCGAAAATCAGCCCCAGCATTTT. This codes for CASSLGAAENQPQHF.